This passage covers 13 T cell receptor beta chains from one sample sequenced in a study of control samples from healthy donors and cancer patients. Clones were read by immunoSEQ multiplex PCR, and TCRdb kept only the in-frame ones, dropping some. The sample has roughly 21,000 clones, approximately 80% seen once. Specimen: PBMCs. The receptors originated from a man aged 60 to 69 with colorectal cancer.

V is TRBV24-1 and J is TRBJ1-2; 9 bases match TRBD1. CDR3 length: 15 residues. Per the germline V gene, CDR1 is KGHDR and CDR2 is SFDVKD. V dropped 4 bases and J dropped 7; count of bases not matched to a gene: 9. The CDR3, as DNA: TGTGCCACCAGTGAAGGACAGGGGCATGCTAGTGGCTACACCTTC. It specifies CATSEGQGHASGYTF.

This sequence joins TRBV29-1 and TRBJ2-3, with D possibly matching TRBD1 (6 bases). The CDR3 extends over 13 amino acids. Trimming cost V 7 bases and J 2 bases, with 13 bases left between them. Germline V CDR1 and CDR2: SQVTM, ANQGSEA. The CDR3 loop reads CSANRDITDTQYF. The CDR3 DNA follows: TGCAGCGCCAACAGGGATATCACAGATACGCAGTATTTT.

This chain joins TRBV19 and TRBJ1-1; TRBD1 might be the D (5 bases). The germline CDR1 and CDR2 sequences are LNHDA and SQIVND (reference sequence). This CDR3 region has 14 residues. Trimming removed 2 bases from V and 5 bases from J, with 12 bases in between. In DNA form, the CDR3 reads TGTGCCAGTAGTATACAGGGCAGGAGGACTGAAGCTTTCTTT. Its protein product is CASSIQGRRTEAFF. Complete variable domain (other parts from reference TRBV19 and TRBJ1-1): DGGITQSPKYLFRKEGQNVTLSCEQNLNHDAMYWYRQDPGQGLRLIYYSQIVNDFQKGDIAEGYSVSREKKESFPLTVTSAQKNPTAFYLCASSIQGRRTEAFFGQGTRLTVV.

The V gene is TRBV27, the J gene TRBJ1-2; TRBD1 aligns across 8 bases. Germline V gene data show CDR1 as MNHEY and CDR2 as SMNVEV (reference sequence). The length of the CDR3 is 14 residues. The V and J ends lost 6 bases and 5 bases, in that order; junction bases with no gene match: 8. As DNA, the CDR3 is TGTGCCAGCAGATATCACACAGGGGGATATGGCTACACCTTC. Its protein product is CASRYHTGGYGYTF.

In DNA form, the CDR3 reads TGTGCCAGCAGCCCTAATGAGGGGACTGAAGCTTTCTTT. It encodes CASSPNEGTEAFF. The chain employs TRBV4-2 and TRBJ1-1; possible D gene TRBD1, 5 bases. CDR3 length: 13 amino acids. Looked up from germline, CDR1 is LGHNA and CDR2 is YNFKEQ. Trimming removed 4 bases from V and 5 bases from J, with 11 bases in between.

This clone came up once. V and J are TRBV23-1 and TRBJ2-7, with D maybe TRBD2 (5 bases). TRBV23-1 is an ORF; its function is uncertain. The CDR3 is made up of 12 amino acids. Trimming pared 4 bases from V and 7 bases from J, leaving 11 bases between. CDR3 region: CASSRGLLEQYV. In DNA form, the CDR3 reads TGCGCCAGCAGTCGAGGGCTTCTGGAGCAGTACGTC.

This sequence joins TRBV5-6 and TRBJ1-2; maybe TRBD1 (5 bases). This CDR3 has 13 residues. Deletions cut 4 bases from V and 2 bases from J, with 9 bases between. Germline CDR1 reads SGHDT; CDR2 reads YYEEEE. DNA of the CDR3: TGTGCCAGCAGCGTGGACATAAACTATGGCTACACCTTC. It encodes CASSVDINYGYTF.

V gene TRBV6-5 combines with J gene TRBJ2-7; possible D gene TRBD2, 5 bases. Germline V CDR1 and CDR2: MNHEY, SVGAGI. This CDR3 has 15 residues. V lost 6 bases to trimming and J lost 6 bases, with 21 bases between them. The CDR3 bases are TGTGCCAGCAGAGGCCGGGATAAGGGCGTTTTCGAGCAGTACTTC. Its protein product is CASRGRDKGVFEQYF.

The rearrangement joins TRBV7-2 to TRBJ1-3; no reliable D call. V was clipped by 5 bases and J by 4 bases, with 6 bases between them. CDR1 is SGHTA and CDR2 is FQGNSA in the germline V gene. This CDR3 is 12 amino acids long. CDR3 DNA: TGTGCCAGCAGCCCTGGAGGAAACACCATATATTTT. It codes for CASSPGGNTIYF.

The chain carries TRBV2 and TRBJ1-5; D is uncertain. Germline lookup yields CDR1 SNHLY and CDR2 FYNNEI. Deletions cut 4 bases from V and 0 bases from J, with 7 bases between. CDR3 length equals 14 residues. CDR3 loop: CASSVFASNQPQHF. The CDR3, as DNA: TGTGCCAGCAGTGTTTTTGCTAGCAATCAGCCCCAGCATTTT.

The V gene is TRBV5-1, the J gene TRBJ1-2; TRBD1 matches 8 bases. Germline CDR1 is SGHRS and CDR2 is YFSETQ. J was trimmed by 8 bases and V by 0 bases; bases with no gene match: 12. This CDR3 contains 16 residues. The DNA of the CDR3 is TGCGCCAGCAGCTTGGTAGCGGGCCAGGGGGCGCGAGGCTACACCTTC. It encodes CASSLVAGQGARGYTF. Drawing the rest from reference TRBV5-1 and TRBJ1-2, the complete variable domain is KAGVTQTPRYLIKTRGQQVTLSCSPISGHRSVSWYQQTPGQGLQFLFEYFSETQRNKGNFPGRFSGRQFSNSRSEMNVSTLELGDSALYLCASSLVAGQGARGYTFGSGTRLTVV.

The chain has TRBV18 and TRBJ1-1; 7 positions agree with TRBD1. Trimming took 4 bases from V and 7 from J; bases not matched to a gene: 15. Per the germline V gene, CDR1 is KGHSH and CDR2 is LQKENI. This CDR3 contains 16 residues. CDR3 in amino acids: CASSLDRAPDYGEAFF. CDR3 in DNA: TGTGCCAGCTCACTCGACAGGGCACCGGATTATGGTGAAGCTTTCTTT.

This chain links TRBV12-3 or TRBV12-4 with TRBJ2-1; perhaps TRBD2 as D (6 bases). Trimming pared 7 bases from V and 13 bases from J, leaving 14 bases between. CDR3 length: 11 amino acids. The CDR3: CASTWGDFQFF. CDR3 nucleotides: TGTGCCAGCACCTGGGGGGACTTCCAGTTCTTC.